Listed here is a single T cell receptor beta chain. This sample was taken from a study of patients and donors after allogeneic stem cell transplantation. From the RT-PCR reads, TCRdb called clonotypes with MiXCR, one entry per CDR3 protein. The data hold tens of thousands of distinct CDR3 sequences, with 13% observed a single time. The CDR3 sequence is 16 residues long. Germline values: CDR1 SGHVS, CDR2 FNYEAQ. The V end was cut by 5 bases, the J end by 3 bases, with 16 bases between. The sample was blood, either unsorted or a sorted T cell fraction (not recorded which). This chain connects TRBV7-6 to TRBJ2-2, with a tentative D call TRBD2 (5 bases). This receptor was obtained from a human donor who was either an allogeneic HSCT recipient or a stem cell or donor lymphocyte infusion donor (not recorded which). It is not recorded whose cells these are; they may come from a transplant donor. CDR3 sequence: CASSPWLTGDTGELFF. The CDR3 DNA sequence: TGTGCCAGCAGCCCCTGGCTCACCGGGGACACCGGGGAGCTGTTTTTT. Variable domain in full (rest from reference TRBV7-6 and TRBJ2-2): GAGVSQSPRYKVTKRGQDVALRCDPISGHVSLYWYRQALGQGPEFLTYFNYEAQQDKSGLPNDRFSAERPEGSISTLTIQRTEQRDSAMYRCASSPWLTGDTGELFFGEGSRLTVL.